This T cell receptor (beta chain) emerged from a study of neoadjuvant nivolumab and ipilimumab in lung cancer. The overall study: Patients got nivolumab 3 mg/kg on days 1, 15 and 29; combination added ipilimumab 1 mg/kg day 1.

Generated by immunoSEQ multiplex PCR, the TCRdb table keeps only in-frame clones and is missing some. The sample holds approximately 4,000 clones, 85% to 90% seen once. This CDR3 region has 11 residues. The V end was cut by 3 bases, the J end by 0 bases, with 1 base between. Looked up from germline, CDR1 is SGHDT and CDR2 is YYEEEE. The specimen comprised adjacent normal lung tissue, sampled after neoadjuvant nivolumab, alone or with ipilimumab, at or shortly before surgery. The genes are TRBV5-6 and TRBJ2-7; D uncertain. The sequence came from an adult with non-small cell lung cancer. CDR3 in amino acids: CASSSSYEQYF. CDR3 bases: TGTGCCAGCAGCTCCTCCTACGAGCAGTACTTC. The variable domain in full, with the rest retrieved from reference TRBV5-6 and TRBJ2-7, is DAGVTQSPTHLIKTRGQQVTLRCSPKSGHDTVSWYQQALGQGPQFIFQYYEEEERQRGNFPDRFSGHQFPNYSSELNVNALLLGDSALYLCASSSSYEQYFGPGTRLTVT.